A single sample gave rise to the 20 T cell receptor beta chains below, sequenced in a study of cytomegalovirus exposure and HLA in healthy donors. Both 60 Vbeta primers and 13 Jbeta primers went into the PCR. The repertoire was sequenced with immunoSEQ multiplex PCR; TCRdb's copy has only in-frame clones and lacks some. Altogether 200,000 to 250,000 clones are present, around 80% being singletons, with the ten largest covering roughly 2.5%. Input material: PBMCs. The receptors originated from a woman aged 60-70 years in good health and CMV-seropositive.

V and J are TRBV6-1 and TRBJ1-2; D is perhaps TRBD1 (5 bases). This CDR3 is 14 amino acids long. Trimming pared 2 bases from V and 3 bases from J, leaving 10 bases between. Germline loops: CDR1 MNHNS, CDR2 SASEGT. The CDR3 is CASSERGGYYGYTF. The CDR3 nucleotides are TGTGCCAGCAGTGAAAGGGGAGGGTACTATGGCTACACCTTC.

The chain uses TRBV7-2 and TRBJ2-6, with D maybe TRBD1 (6 bases). Germline V CDR1 and CDR2: SGHTA, FQGNSA. CDR3 size: 16 residues. Trimming removed 3 bases at V and 4 bases at J, with 13 bases between. CDR3 DNA: TGTGCCAGCAGCTTCAAAACAGGGCCCGGGGCCAACGTCCTGACTTTC. As protein: CASSFKTGPGANVLTF.

The count of this clone is one. The V call is TRBV5-6, the J call TRBJ1-4, with TRBD1 identical over 8 bases. This CDR3 has 15 residues. The V gene's germline CDR1 is SGHDT and CDR2 YYEEEE. V lost 4 bases to trimming and J lost 7 bases; unmatched junction nucleotides: 9. CDR3 in amino acids: CASSTGTGLREKLFF. The CDR3 nucleotides read TGTGCCAGCAGCACGGGGACAGGCCTGCGTGAAAAACTGTTTTTT.

This chain joins TRBV2 and TRBJ2-7; 8 nucleotides agree with TRBD1. The CDR3 is made up of 13 amino acids. CDR1 and CDR2 (germline): SNHLY, FYNNEI. The trim removed 6 bases at V and 6 bases at J, leaving 7 bases unmatched. The CDR3 DNA reads as TGTGCCAGCAGCCCCACTACAGGGGGCGAGCAGTACTTC. Translating it yields CASSPTTGGEQYF.

The gene calls are TRBV29-1 and TRBJ2-1; 7 nucleotides match TRBD2. There are 12 residues in the CDR3. Losses at the gene ends were 4 bases for V and 9 bases for J; bases not matched to a gene: 6. Germline loops: CDR1 SQVTM, CDR2 ANQGSEA. Written as DNA, the CDR3 is TGCAGCGTTGGACTAGCCCGTCGTGAGCAGTTCTTC. Its translation: CSVGLARREQFF.

The chain has TRBV15 and TRBJ2-6; D possibly corresponds to TRBD2 (5 bases). Looked up from germline, CDR1 is LNHNV and CDR2 is YYDKDF (reference sequence). The CDR3 loop spans 18 amino acids. With 0 bases removed from V and 0 bases from J, the gap between germline ends came to 12 bases. The CDR3, as DNA: TGTGCCACCAGCAGAGACGGGGTTACCCTCTCTGGGGCCAACGTCCTGACTTTC. Encoded protein: CATSRDGVTLSGANVLTF.

The chain employs TRBV30 and TRBJ2-1, with D possibly matching TRBD2 (6 bases). Germline CDR1 is GTSNPN and CDR2 is SVGIG (reference sequence). The CDR3 has 15 residues. Trimming cost V 5 bases and J 4 bases, with 18 bases left between them. CDR3 sequence: CAWGQGAGPYNEQFF. The CDR3 nucleotides read TGTGCCTGGGGACAAGGCGCGGGACCGTACAATGAGCAGTTCTTC. The whole variable domain, remainder taken from reference TRBV30 and TRBJ2-1, is SQTIHQWPATLVQPVGSPLSLECTVEGTSNPNLYWYRQAAGRGLQLLFYSVGIGQISSEVPQNLSASRPQDRQFILSSKKLLLSDSGFYLCAWGQGAGPYNEQFFGPGTRLTVL.

The rearrangement links TRBV5-1 to TRBJ2-1; D might be TRBD2 (6 bases). The germline V and J ends were trimmed by 3 bases and 4 bases, with 17 bases remaining between them. Germline loops: CDR1 SGHRS, CDR2 YFSETQ. The CDR3 runs 16 residues. CDR3 loop: CASSSGVVGAYNEQFF. The CDR3 DNA reads TGCGCCAGCAGCTCGGGAGTGGTTGGGGCTTACAATGAGCAGTTCTTC.

The V call is TRBV7-3, the J call TRBJ2-7; TRBD2 matches at 11 bases. CDR3 length: 14 amino acids. From germline, CDR1 is SGHTA and CDR2 FQGTGA. The J segment lost 6 bases and the V segment lost 5 bases, leaving 6 bases of the junction unmatched. CDR3 region: CASSPTSGGSEQYF. DNA of the CDR3: TGTGCCAGCAGCCCCACTAGCGGGGGAAGCGAGCAGTACTTC.

The V gene is TRBV6-5, the J gene TRBJ1-1; D is perhaps TRBD1 (5 bases). This CDR3 is 13 amino acids long. Germline-derived CDR1 and CDR2 are MNHEY and SVGAGI. Trimming cost V 4 bases and J 3 bases, with 9 bases left between them. The CDR3 protein is CASSFTRDTEAFF. The CDR3 nucleotides read TGTGCCAGCAGTTTTACCAGGGACACTGAAGCTTTCTTT.

A few counts support this clone. The rearrangement links TRBV7-2 to TRBJ2-7; 8 nucleotides agree with TRBD1. Germline lookup yields CDR1 SGHTA and CDR2 FQGNSA. V shed 4 bases and J 6 bases; nucleotides not matched to a gene: 5. CDR3 length: 13 residues. The CDR3 loop is CASSSGTGTEQYF. CDR3 coding DNA: TGTGCCAGCAGCTCGGGGACAGGAACCGAGCAGTACTTC. Based on the CDR3 plus reference TRBV7-2 and TRBJ2-7, the full variable domain is GAGVSQSPSNKVTEKGKDVELRCDPISGHTALYWYRQSLGQGLEFLIYFQGNSAPDKSGLPSDRFSAERTGGSVSTLTIQRTQQEDSAVYLCASSSGTGTEQYFGPGTRLTVT.

This clone was counted between two and nine times. Germline is not matched at one junction end, which may reflect a read error. This chain connects TRBV7-9 to TRBJ1-2; no firm D call. The length of the CDR3 is 12 residues. Germline V CDR1 and CDR2: SEHNR, FQNEAQ (reference sequence). CDR3 amino acids: CSSSLGDYGYTF. CDR3 bases: TGTTCCAGCAGCTTAGGAGACTATGGCTACACCTTC.

The V gene is TRBV2, the J gene TRBJ1-5; TRBD1 matches at 8 bases. Trimming removed 1 base from V and 4 bases from J; junction bases left unmatched: 3. CDR1 and CDR2 (germline): SNHLY, FYNNEI. CDR3 length: 15 amino acids. Here the CDR3 reads CASSEEQGGNQPQHF. CDR3 bases: TGTGCCAGCAGTGAAGAACAGGGGGGGAATCAGCCCCAGCATTTT.

A single count supports this clone. CDR3 coding DNA: TGTGCCAGCAGCTCGGGGAGACCGGGGTTAGTAGACACTGAAGCTTTCTTT. Protein product: CASSSGRPGLVDTEAFF. The chain carries TRBV7-6 and TRBJ1-1; no definite D call. Trimming pared 4 bases from V and 3 bases from J, leaving 21 bases between. This CDR3 is built from 17 residues. The germline CDR1 and CDR2 sequences are SGHVS and FNYEAQ.

The chain joins TRBV18 to TRBJ1-2; a possible D gene is TRBD1 (5 bases). V lost 3 bases and J lost 4, with 9 bases in between. The CDR3 covers 13 residues. Looked up from germline, CDR1 is KGHSH and CDR2 is LQKENI. The CDR3 DNA reads as TGTGCCAGCTCACCCGGACACTCCTATGGCTACACCTTC. Translated, it gives CASSPGHSYGYTF.

The V and J genes are TRBV9 and TRBJ1-1; D call uncertain. Per germline, CDR1 SGDLS and CDR2 YYNGEE. CDR3 size: 13 residues. V dropped 4 bases and J dropped 2 bases, with 9 bases sitting between them. CDR3 coding DNA: TGTGCCAGCAGCAAAACAGATAACACTGAAGCTTTCTTT. Its translation: CASSKTDNTEAFF.

This clone has just a few counts. V and J are TRBV5-1 and TRBJ2-7; the D gene is possibly TRBD1 (6 bases). The CDR3 is 14 residues long. The ends were cut back, 4 bases at V and 3 bases at J, with 14 bases in the middle. Germline CDR1 is SGHRS and CDR2 is YFSETQ. For the CDR3, the DNA is TGCGCCAGCAGCCCGTCGACAGGAGTCTACGAGCAGTACTTC. Its protein is CASSPSTGVYEQYF. Looking up the rest from reference TRBV5-1 and TRBJ2-7 gives the full variable domain: KAGVTQTPRYLIKTRGQQVTLSCSPISGHRSVSWYQQTPGQGLQFLFEYFSETQRNKGNFPGRFSGRQFSNSRSEMNVSTLELGDSALYLCASSPSTGVYEQYFGPGTRLTVT.

The chain uses TRBV7-9 and TRBJ2-5; 8 bases fit TRBD2. Germline V gene lookup returns CDR1 SEHNR and CDR2 FQNEAQ (reference sequence). V lost 3 bases, J lost 2 bases, and 2 bases stayed unmatched. The CDR3 is 14 amino acids. CDR3 residues: CASSFTSGQETQYF. The CDR3 DNA follows: TGTGCCAGCAGCTTCACTAGCGGTCAAGAGACCCAGTACTTC.

V gene TRBV4-2 combines with J gene TRBJ2-2, with 9 bases fitting TRBD1. With V trimmed by 4 bases and J by 3 bases, 3 bases remained unmatched. The CDR3 sequence is 15 residues long. Germline CDR1 and CDR2: LGHNA and YNFKEQ. CDR3: CASSLQGADTGELFF. DNA of the CDR3: TGTGCCAGCAGCCTACAGGGGGCGGACACCGGGGAGCTGTTTTTT.

This chain connects TRBV4-3 to TRBJ2-1; maybe TRBD2 (6 bases). The ends were cut back, 4 bases at V and 5 bases at J, with 15 bases in the middle. This CDR3 spans 15 amino acids. Germline CDR1 and CDR2: LGHNA and YSLEER. DNA for the CDR3: TGCGCCAGCAGCCGACTAGTACTATTCAACAATGAGCAGTTCTTC. This gives the protein CASSRLVLFNNEQFF.